This T cell receptor beta chain was observed in a study of blood T cell repertoires in COVID-19. In the authors' workflow: Reference gene primer amplification gave estimated nucleated cell counts. Generated by immunoSEQ multiplex PCR, the TCRdb table keeps only in-frame clones and is missing some. V and J calls and clone size follow that table, whereas D and trimming were derived from the DNA. Of 130,000 to 150,000 clones in the sample, approximately 80% are singletons; the top ten hold 7% to 10%. Sequencing used peripheral blood. The TCR comes from a human donor with acute or convalescent COVID-19. The donor label of this sample is uncertain.

The CDR3 nucleotides read TGTGCCAGCAGCTTACGCGAGATGGGGAGCACTCACTCTGGAAACACCATATATTTT. Protein: CASSLREMGSTHSGNTIYF. This sequence joins TRBV7-9 and TRBJ1-3, with no clear D. The CDR3 has 19 amino acids. V was clipped by 2 bases and J by 0 bases, with 20 bases between them. Germline CDR1 SEHNR, CDR2 FQNEAQ (reference sequence). Using reference TRBV7-9 and TRBJ1-3 for the parts outside the CDR3, the full variable domain is DTGVSQNPRHKITKRGQNVTFRCDPISEHNRLYWYRQTLGQGPEFLTYFQNEAQLEKSRLLSDRFSAERPKGSFSTLEIQRTEQGDSAMYLCASSLREMGSTHSGNTIYFGEGSWLTVV.